This TCR beta chain stems from a study of type 1 regulatory T cells. Study details: T-allo10 is a Tr1-enriched, alloantigen-specific CD4 T cell product made in vitro. Study-level points and caveats: Type 1 regulatory T cells had a more restricted TCR repertoire than non-type 1 regulatory T cells.

The germline CDR1 and CDR2 sequences are SGHTA and FQGNSA. Trimming took 3 bases from V and 5 from J, leaving 14 bases between them. This CDR3 is 15 amino acids long. As for this clonotype: Its antigen is not identified.

In TCRdb, the reads were re-called with MiXCR into one record per CDR3 protein. The sample includes about 62,000 distinct CDR3 sequences, 62% seen only once; the top ten take approximately 2%. The sequence came from a human donor in good health. This chain uses TRBV7-2 with TRBJ2-4, with D possibly being TRBD1 (5 bases). Material: cultured non-Tr1 T cells, either the whole culture or a sorted T cell fraction (not recorded which). CDR3 loop: CASSFVARGENIQYF. In nucleotides, the CDR3 is TGTGCCAGCAGCTTCGTGGCTAGGGGCGAAAACATTCAGTACTTC.